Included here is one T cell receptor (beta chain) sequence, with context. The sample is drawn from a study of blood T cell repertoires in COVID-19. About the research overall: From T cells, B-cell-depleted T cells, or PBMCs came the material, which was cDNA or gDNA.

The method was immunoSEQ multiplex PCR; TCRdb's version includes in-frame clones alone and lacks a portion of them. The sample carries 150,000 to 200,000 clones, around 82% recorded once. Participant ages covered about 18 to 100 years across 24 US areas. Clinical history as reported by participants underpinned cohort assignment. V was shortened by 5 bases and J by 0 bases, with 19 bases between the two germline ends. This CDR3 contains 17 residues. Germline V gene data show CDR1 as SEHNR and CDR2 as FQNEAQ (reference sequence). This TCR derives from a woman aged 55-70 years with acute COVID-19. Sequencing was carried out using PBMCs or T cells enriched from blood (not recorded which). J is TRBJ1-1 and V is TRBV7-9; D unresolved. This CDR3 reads CASSPPLRYGVNTEAFF. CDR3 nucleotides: TGTGCCAGCAGCCCCCCTCTAAGGTACGGGGTGAACACTGAAGCTTTCTTT.